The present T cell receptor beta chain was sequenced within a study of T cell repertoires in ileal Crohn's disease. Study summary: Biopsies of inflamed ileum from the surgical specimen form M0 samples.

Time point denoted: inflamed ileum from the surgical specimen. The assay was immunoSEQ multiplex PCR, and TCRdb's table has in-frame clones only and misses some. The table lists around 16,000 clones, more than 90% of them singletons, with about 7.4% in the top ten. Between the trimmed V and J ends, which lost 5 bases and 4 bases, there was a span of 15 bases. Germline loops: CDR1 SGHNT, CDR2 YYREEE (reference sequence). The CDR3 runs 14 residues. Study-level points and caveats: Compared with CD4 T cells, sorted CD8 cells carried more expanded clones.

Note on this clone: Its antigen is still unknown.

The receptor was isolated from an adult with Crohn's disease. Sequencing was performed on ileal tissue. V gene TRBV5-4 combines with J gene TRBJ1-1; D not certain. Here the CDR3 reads CASSYAGYSTEAFF. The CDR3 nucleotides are TGTGCCAGCAGTTACGCAGGTTACTCCACTGAAGCTTTCTTT.